The 17 T cell receptor beta chains listed next were all sequenced from one sample in a study of T cells in Graves' hyperthyroidism and ophthalmopathy. Researchers amplified the TCR beta CDR3 regions from RNA transcripts. During a first-round RT-PCR of the TCR CDR3, the HTBI primer set was used. TCRdb used MiXCR to reprocess the multiplex PCR reads, holding one entry per CDR3 protein. The sample lists approximately 430,000 distinct CDR3 sequences; about 14% were seen once. The specimen sequenced was blood. The receptors originated from a man aged 18 to 29 with Graves' ophthalmopathy.

V is TRBV10-3 and J is TRBJ2-2; TRBD2 aligns across 10 bases. This CDR3 region has 17 residues. Unmatched junction bases numbered 13, after V lost 6 bases and J lost 6 bases. Germline loops: CDR1 ENHRY, CDR2 SYGVKD. This chain's CDR3 is CAISLPTAAGGPGELFF. The CDR3, as DNA: TGTGCCATCAGCTTACCGACTGCAGCGGGAGGGCCCGGGGAGCTGTTTTTT.

This clonotype appeared many times. The chain combines TRBV5-1 with TRBJ1-5, with D possibly matching TRBD1 (5 bases). The length of the CDR3 is 14 residues. Germline V CDR1 and CDR2: SGHRS, YFSETQ. Deletions cut 0 bases from V and 3 bases from J, with 7 bases between. The CDR3: CASSLAGLNQPQHF. The CDR3 bases are TGCGCCAGCAGCTTGGCAGGGCTCAATCAGCCCCAGCATTTT.

This clonotype has ten or more counts. V gene TRBV11-1 combines with J gene TRBJ2-7; D tentatively reads TRBD1 or TRBD2 (5 bases each). The CDR3 loop spans 12 amino acids. Germline lookup yields CDR1 SGHAT and CDR2 FQDESV (reference sequence). Trimming pared 5 bases from V and 8 bases from J, leaving 13 bases between. CDR3 sequence (DNA): TGTGCCAGCAGCATTCGGGACCTGCAGCAGTACTTC. Amino acid sequence: CASSIRDLQQYF. Using reference TRBV11-1 and TRBJ2-7 for the parts outside the CDR3, the full variable domain is EAEVAQSPRYKITEKSQAVAFWCDPISGHATLYWYRQILGQGPELLVQFQDESVVDDSQLPKDRFSAERLKGVDSTLKIQPAELGDSAMYLCASSIRDLQQYFGPGTRLTVT.

Only a few counts were recorded for this clonotype. The V and J genes are TRBV9 and TRBJ2-3; D not resolved. Germline CDR1 is SGDLS and CDR2 is YYNGEE. The CDR3 spans 14 residues. Trimming cost V 3 bases and J 1 base, with 9 bases left between them. CDR3 protein: CASSEKLGTDTQYF. CDR3 in DNA: TGTGCCAGCAGCGAGAAGCTAGGCACAGATACGCAGTATTTT.

This clonotype was found a few times. The V call is TRBV4-1, the J call TRBJ2-7, with D perhaps matching TRBD2 (5 bases). V lost 0 bases, J lost 3 bases, and 12 bases lay in between. CDR1 and CDR2 from the germline V gene are MGHRA and YSYEKL. The CDR3 is made up of 15 amino acids. CDR3 in amino acids: CASSQDPRTYYEQYF. For the CDR3, the DNA is TGCGCCAGCAGCCAAGATCCAAGGACTTACTACGAGCAGTACTTC.

The sample holds many counts of this clonotype. The chain links TRBV20-1 to TRBJ1-1, with D uncertain. Germline V CDR1 and CDR2: DFQATT, SNEGSKA (reference sequence). The V end was cut by 0 bases, the J end by 1 base, with 12 bases between. The CDR3 extends over 15 amino acids. The CDR3 nucleotides are TGCAGTGCTAGAGACGAAGGACGTGGGAACACTGAAGCTTTCTTT. Its translation: CSARDEGRGNTEAFF.

Ten or more counts support this clonotype. The chain joins TRBV6-1 to TRBJ2-5; TRBD2 matches at 10 bases. CDR1 and CDR2 from the germline V gene are MNHNS and SASEGT. CDR3 length: 15 amino acids. V lost 6 bases and J lost 2; bases outside the gene matches: 6. CDR3 in DNA: TGTGCCAGCAGGGCTAGCGGGGGCGTACAAGAGACCCAGTACTTC. Its translation is CASRASGGVQETQYF.

The V gene is TRBV30, the J gene TRBJ2-4; 9 positions agree with TRBD1. The junction had 3 bases not matched to a gene; V was cut back by 0 bases and J by 6 bases. Germline-derived CDR1 and CDR2 are GTSNPN and SVGIG (reference sequence). The CDR3 consists of 14 residues. CDR3 protein: CAWSVLGQGNIQYF. The CDR3 nucleotides read TGTGCCTGGAGTGTTTTGGGACAGGGAAACATTCAGTACTTC.

V and J are TRBV5-1 and TRBJ2-5; no definite D call. Trimming took 2 bases from V and 4 from J, leaving 18 bases between them. Germline lookup yields CDR1 SGHRS and CDR2 YFSETQ. The CDR3 extends over 16 amino acids. The chain's CDR3 is CASSFFSFGGGETQYF. The CDR3 bases are TGCGCCAGCAGCTTTTTCAGTTTTGGTGGTGGAGAGACCCAGTACTTC.

This clonotype appeared many times. The chain is built from TRBV9 and TRBJ1-4; the D gene is possibly TRBD1 (5 bases). V lost 7 bases and J lost 6, with 13 bases in between. Germline assignment: CDR1 SGDLS and CDR2 YYNGEE. This CDR3 is built from 13 residues. This chain's CDR3 is CASGDDGYEKLFF. The DNA of the CDR3 is TGTGCCAGCGGGGACGACGGGTATGAAAAACTGTTTTTT.

Only a few counts were recorded for this clonotype. V is TRBV5-1 and J is TRBJ2-2, with TRBD2 matching 9 bases. Germline CDR1 reads SGHRS; CDR2 reads YFSETQ. The CDR3 runs 16 residues. V was pared by 4 bases and J by 0 bases, with 4 bases of the junction left unmatched. CDR3 coding DNA: TGCGCCAGCAGCCCCGGGACTAGCTCGAACACCGGGGAGCTGTTTTTT. This codes for CASSPGTSSNTGELFF.

This clonotype has a count of ten or more. This CDR3 is CASSWTSGGAHEQYF. CDR3 sequence (DNA): TGTGCCAGCAGTTGGACTAGCGGGGGGGCCCACGAGCAGTACTTC. This rearrangement joins TRBV27 to TRBJ2-7; TRBD2 agrees at 15 bases. Germline V gives CDR1 MNHEY, CDR2 SMNVEV (reference sequence). With 4 bases clipped from V and 5 bases from J, the junction kept 3 bases outside the gene matches. The CDR3 length is 15 residues.

The chain is built from TRBV7-2 and TRBJ2-5; 7 bases align to TRBD1. With 3 bases clipped from V and 7 bases from J, the junction kept 14 bases outside the gene matches. Germline CDR1 SGHTA, CDR2 FQGNSA. The CDR3 length is 16 residues. In nucleotides, the CDR3 is TGTGCCAGCAGCTTTCGTTTGGGACAGCCGGCCGGGACCCAGTACTTC. It is translated as CASSFRLGQPAGTQYF. The complete variable domain, with remaining parts taken from reference TRBV7-2 and TRBJ2-5, reads GAGVSQSPSNKVTEKGKDVELRCDPISGHTALYWYRQSLGQGLEFLIYFQGNSAPDKSGLPSDRFSAERTGGSVSTLTIQRTQQEDSAVYLCASSFRLGQPAGTQYFGPGTRLLVL.

This clonotype was found many times. The V call is TRBV20-1, the J call TRBJ2-1; 9 positions match TRBD2. Germline CDR1 is DFQATT and CDR2 is SNEGSKA (reference sequence). The CDR3 totals 15 residues. Losses at the gene ends were 6 bases for V and 0 bases for J; bases not matched to a gene: 6. The CDR3 DNA is TGCAGTGCCCGACCTAGCGGGGTCTCCTACAATGAGCAGTTCTTC. This encodes CSARPSGVSYNEQFF.

With respect to this clonotype: Given a much more abundant clone one base away, this may be a read error. The chain employs TRBV6-6 and TRBJ1-2, with 7 bases aligning to TRBD1. Germline lookup yields CDR1 MNHNY and CDR2 SVGAGI (reference sequence). The CDR3 runs to 14 residues. CDR3 sequence reads: CASNYSGTVYGYTF. CDR3 sequence (DNA): TGTGCCAGCAATTACTCCGGGACAGTATATGGCTACACCTTC.

This clonotype was seen ten or more times. The CDR3 spells CATSLERASYEQYF. The CDR3, as DNA: TGTGCCACCAGCTTGGAGCGGGCCTCCTACGAGCAGTACTTC. The chain employs TRBV15 and TRBJ2-7, with D possibly being TRBD2 (6 bases). There are 14 residues in the CDR3. Germline CDR1 LNHNV, CDR2 YYDKDF (reference sequence). Trimming took 5 bases from V and 0 from J, leaving 11 bases between them.

This rearrangement joins TRBV7-8 to TRBJ1-6; D gene unclear. Germline lookup yields CDR1 SGHVS and CDR2 FQNEAQ. The CDR3 length is 14 residues. Trimming took off 7 bases at V and 6 bases at J, with 13 bases between the two ends. CDR3 nucleotides: TGTGCCAGCATCCCTTTTCGGGCTAATTCACCCCTCCACTTT. Its protein is CASIPFRANSPLHF.